A selection of T cell receptor beta chains follows, all from one sample in a study of control samples from healthy donors and cancer patients. TCRdb's copy holds only in-frame clones and misses some; the assay was immunoSEQ multiplex PCR. This repertoire shows about 92,000 clones, roughly 86% found once; its top ten account for over 7.5%. The sequencing input was blood. The origin of the receptors is a woman between 55 and 75 years old in good health. Both conserved end residues are part of each CDR3. The D gene is left open where the match is weak. Size values are once, few and many counts, or a class for expanded clones, and some rows have none.

CASTPSELHTGELFF	TGTGCTAGCACCCCCAGCGAGCTACACACCGGGGAGCTGTTTTTT	-	TRBV7-7	-	TRBJ2-2
CASSFKLAVVSYEQYF	TGTGCCAGCAGTTTTAAACTAGCGGTTGTCTCCTACGAGCAGTACTTC	-	TRBV27	TRBD2	TRBJ2-7
CASRSGFTSYNEQFF	TGTGCCAGCAGGTCAGGATTTACCTCCTACAATGAGCAGTTCTTC	-	TRBV11-2	-	TRBJ2-1
CASSYYLSMNTEAFF	TGTGCCAGCAGCTATTACCTTTCTATGAACACTGAAGCTTTCTTT	-	TRBV5-4	-	TRBJ1-1
CASTDLGTNTIYF	TGTGCCAGCACCGATTTAGGTACAAACACCATATATTTT	few	TRBV2	-	TRBJ1-3
CASSWGNQGREQFF	TGTGCCAGCAGCTGGGGGAACCAGGGGCGGGAGCAGTTCTTC	-	TRBV7-8	-	TRBJ2-1
CASSFVVTGGSYEQYF	TGTGCCAGCAGCTTTGTCGTGACAGGGGGATCCTACGAGCAGTACTTC	-	TRBV7-9	TRBD1	TRBJ2-7
CASSLGGGAFF	TGTGCCAGCAGTTTAGGGGGAGGGGCTTTCTTT	-	TRBV12-3/TRBV12-4	-	TRBJ1-1
CSAVRTGGITEAFF	TGCAGCGCCGTTAGGACAGGGGGCATCACTGAAGCTTTCTTT	-	TRBV29-1	TRBD1	TRBJ1-1
CASSSGMNTEAFF	TGTGCCAGCAGTAGTGGGATGAACACTGAAGCTTTCTTT	-	TRBV27	-	TRBJ1-1
CATSDFPTGVNGYTF	TGTGCCACCAGTGATTTCCCGACAGGGGTGAATGGCTACACCTTC	few	TRBV24-1	TRBD1	TRBJ1-2
CASSSQGADTQYF	TGTGCCAGCAGCTCCCAGGGTGCAGATACGCAGTATTTT	-	TRBV11-2	-	TRBJ2-3
CASSLGRGRETQYF	TGTGCCAGCAGCTTAGGTCGGGGGCGGGAGACCCAGTACTTC	-	TRBV7-2	-	TRBJ2-5
CASSRNRAQPQHF	TGTGCCAGCAGCCGCAACAGGGCCCAGCCCCAGCATTTT	-	TRBV7-8	-	TRBJ1-5
CASNQGGDTEAFF	TGTGCCAGCAACCAGGGGGGAGACACTGAAGCTTTCTTT	-	TRBV6-5	TRBD1	TRBJ1-1
CASSLGGSNEQFF	TGCGCCAGCAGCTTGGGCGGGAGCAATGAGCAGTTCTTC	-	TRBV5-1	TRBD2	TRBJ2-1
CASSPRTPDTGELFF	TGTGCCAGCTCACCAAGGACGCCGGACACCGGGGAGCTGTTTTTT	-	TRBV18	-	TRBJ2-2
CASSDPGNTIYF	TGCGCCAGCAGTGACCCGGGAAACACCATATATTTT	-	TRBV10-2	-	TRBJ1-3
CASSEVYGVVGGELFF	TGTGCCAGCAGTGAAGTGTACGGCGTCGTAGGGGGGGAGCTGTTTTTT	-	TRBV6-1	-	TRBJ2-2
CASSIVPSETQYF	TGTGCCAGTAGTATAGTCCCCTCCGAGACCCAGTACTTC	-	TRBV19	-	TRBJ2-5
CAISEDRANVKGYTF	TGTGCCATCAGTGAGGACAGGGCCAATGTTAAGGGCTACACCTTC	-	TRBV10-3	TRBD1	TRBJ1-2
CASSTGQGASWETQYF	TGTGCCAGCAGCACCGGACAGGGGGCTTCTTGGGAGACCCAGTACTTC	-	TRBV28	TRBD1	TRBJ2-5
CASSLARGSPLHF	TGTGCCAGCAGCTTAGCGCGGGGTTCACCCCTCCACTTT	many	TRBV7-9	-	TRBJ1-6
CSANNEQFF	TGCAGTGCTAACAATGAGCAGTTCTTC	-	TRBV20-1	-	TRBJ2-1
CSPTQNTEAFF	TGCAGTCCCACGCAGAACACTGAAGCTTTCTTT	once	TRBV20-1	-	TRBJ1-1
CASSRTSGNTIYF	TGTGCCAGCAGCCGGACATCCGGAAACACCATATATTTT	-	TRBV7-2	-	TRBJ1-3
CATSRENSGNTIYF	TGTGCCACCAGCAGAGAGAATTCTGGAAACACCATATATTTT	-	TRBV15	-	TRBJ1-3
CASSELGLAGVETQYF	TGCGCCAGCAGTGAATTAGGACTAGCGGGAGTTGAGACCCAGTACTTC	many	TRBV10-1	TRBD2	TRBJ2-5
CASSLKGNTEAFF	TGTGCCAGCAGCTTGAAGGGGAACACTGAAGCTTTCTTT	-	TRBV5-4	-	TRBJ1-1
CATSERGASTDTQYF	TGTGCCACCAGCGAAAGGGGGGCTAGCACAGATACGCAGTATTTT	-	TRBV24-1	-	TRBJ2-3
CASSLAALPYGYTF	TGTGCCAGCAGCTTAGCAGCCCTTCCCTATGGCTACACCTTC	-	TRBV7-2	-	TRBJ1-2
CASSTGTSSGNTIYF	TGTGCCAGCAGCACCGGGACTTCGTCTGGAAACACCATATATTTT	few	TRBV5-4	-	TRBJ1-3
CASSESGTDQETQYF	TGTGCCAGCAGTGAGTCGGGGACAGACCAAGAGACCCAGTACTTC	-	TRBV6-1	TRBD1	TRBJ2-5
CASSLGQVNSNQPQHF	TGTGCCAGCTCACTCGGGCAGGTCAATAGCAATCAGCCCCAGCATTTT	-	TRBV18	-	TRBJ1-5
CASSQGGRDSYTEAFF	TGTGCCAGCAGCCAGGGGGGACGGGACAGTTACACTGAAGCTTTCTTT	once	TRBV3-1/TRBV3-2	TRBD1	TRBJ1-1
CASSPGTGDYEQYF	TGTGCCAGCAGTCCCGGGACTGGGGACTACGAGCAGTACTTC	-	TRBV28	-	TRBJ2-7
CASSYWAGQGHGYTF	TGTGCCAGCAGTTACTGGGCGGGACAGGGTCATGGCTACACCTTC	-	TRBV6-5	TRBD1	TRBJ1-2
CASRAGGTDTQYF	TGTGCCAGCCGAGCAGGGGGCACAGATACGCAGTATTTT	-	TRBV6-5	-	TRBJ2-3
CASSRDRGYEQYF	TGTGCCAGCAGCCGGGACAGGGGCTACGAGCAGTACTTC	-	TRBV2	TRBD1	TRBJ2-7
CASSSRLGATDTQYF	TGTGCCAGCAGCTCGCGACTAGGGGCGACAGATACGCAGTATTTT	-	TRBV7-2	-	TRBJ2-3
CASSPAGGLYNEQFF	TGTGCCAGCTCACCAGCGGGGGGCCTATACAATGAGCAGTTCTTC	-	TRBV18	TRBD2	TRBJ2-1
CASRSPPSGRSYNEQFF	TGTGCCAGCAGATCTCCCCCTAGCGGGAGGTCTTACAATGAGCAGTTCTTC	-	TRBV28	TRBD2	TRBJ2-1
CASNPTENSNQPQHF	TGTGCCAGCAACCCGACAGAGAATAGCAATCAGCCCCAGCATTTT	-	TRBV6-5	-	TRBJ1-5
CASSLVSGGRLNTEAFF	TGTGCCAGCAGCTTAGTGTCAGGGGGGCGACTAAACACTGAAGCTTTCTTT	-	TRBV7-8	TRBD1	TRBJ1-1
CASSQPGVTVNTEAFF	TGTGCCAGCAGCCAACCGGGGGTAACGGTGAACACTGAAGCTTTCTTT	-	TRBV3-1/TRBV3-2	-	TRBJ1-1
CASSPGGGEKLFF	TGTGCCAGCTCACCTGGTGGGGGTGAAAAACTGTTTTTT	-	TRBV18	-	TRBJ1-4
CSVGLANYNEQFF	TGCAGCGTTGGACTAGCTAACTACAATGAGCAGTTCTTC	-	TRBV29-1	TRBD2	TRBJ2-1
CASSLSPELFF	TGTGCCAGCAGTTTATCACCCGAGCTGTTTTTT	-	TRBV12-3/TRBV12-4	-	TRBJ2-2
CASSPSGSQPQHF	TGTGCCAGCAGTCCCTCGGGTAGTCAGCCCCAGCATTTT	-	TRBV12-3/TRBV12-4	-	TRBJ1-5
CASSVEMAGGQFF	TGTGCCAGCAGCGTAGAGATGGCCGGCGGGCAGTTCTTC	-	TRBV9	-	TRBJ2-1
CASIQSGQNTGELFF	TGTGCCAGTATACAAAGCGGCCAGAACACCGGGGAGCTGTTTTTT	-	TRBV19	-	TRBJ2-2
CASSQDPPTDTQYF	TGCGCCAGCAGCCAAGACCCACCCACAGATACGCAGTATTTT	-	TRBV4-1	-	TRBJ2-3
CASSIQLSGSGYNEQFF	TGTGCCAGTAGTATCCAACTTAGCGGGAGTGGGTACAATGAGCAGTTCTTC	-	TRBV19	TRBD2	TRBJ2-1
CASSLAGTKYEQYF	TGTGCCAGCAGCTTGGCAGGGACGAAGTACGAGCAGTACTTC	-	TRBV7-6	-	TRBJ2-7
CASRWTSGNSGANVLTF	TGTGCCAGCAGGTGGACTAGCGGTAACTCTGGGGCCAACGTCCTGACTTTC	-	TRBV27	TRBD2	TRBJ2-6